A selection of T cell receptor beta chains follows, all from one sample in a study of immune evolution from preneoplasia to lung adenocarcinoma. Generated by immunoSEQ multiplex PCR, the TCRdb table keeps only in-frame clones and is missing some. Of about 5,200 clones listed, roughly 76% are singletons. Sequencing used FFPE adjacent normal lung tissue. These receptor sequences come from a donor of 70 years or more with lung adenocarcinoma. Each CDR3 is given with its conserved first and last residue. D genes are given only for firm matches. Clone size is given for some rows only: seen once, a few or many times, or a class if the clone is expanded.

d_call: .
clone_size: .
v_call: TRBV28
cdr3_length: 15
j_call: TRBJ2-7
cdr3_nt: TGTGCCAGCAGTATCCCGGGACGGAAATTTTACGAGCAGTACTTC
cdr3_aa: CASSIPGRKFYEQYF

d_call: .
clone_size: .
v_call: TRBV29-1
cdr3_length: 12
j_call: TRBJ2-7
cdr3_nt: TGCAGCGCCCGGGACAATCTCTACGAGCAGTACTTC
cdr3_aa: CSARDNLYEQYF

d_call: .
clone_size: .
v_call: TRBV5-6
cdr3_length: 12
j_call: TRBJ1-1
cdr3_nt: TGTGCCAGCAGCGGGCAGGTAACAGGAGCTTTCTTT
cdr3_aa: CASSGQVTGAFF

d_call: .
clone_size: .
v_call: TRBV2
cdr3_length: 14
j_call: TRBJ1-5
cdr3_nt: TGTGCCAGCACTCTATGGGGGGGGGATCAGCCCCAGCATTTT
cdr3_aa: CASTLWGGDQPQHF

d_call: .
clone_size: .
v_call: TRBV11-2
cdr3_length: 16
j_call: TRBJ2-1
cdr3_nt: TGTGCCAGCAGCTTAGGGATCGGGACTGCCTACAATGAGCAGTTCTTC
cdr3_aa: CASSLGIGTAYNEQFF

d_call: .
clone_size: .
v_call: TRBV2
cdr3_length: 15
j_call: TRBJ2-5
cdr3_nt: TGTGCCAGCAGAAGTTTGGGGCCCACGGGAGAGACCCAGTACTTC
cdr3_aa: CASRSLGPTGETQYF

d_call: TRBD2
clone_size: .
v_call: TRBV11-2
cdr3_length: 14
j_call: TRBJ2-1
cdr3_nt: TGTGCCAGCAGTCCATCTAGCGGGAGCAATGAGCAGTTCTTC
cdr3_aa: CASSPSSGSNEQFF

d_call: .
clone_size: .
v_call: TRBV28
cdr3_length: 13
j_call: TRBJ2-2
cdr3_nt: TGTGCCAGCAGTGCCTCTTACACCGGGGAGCTGTTTTTT
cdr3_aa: CASSASYTGELFF

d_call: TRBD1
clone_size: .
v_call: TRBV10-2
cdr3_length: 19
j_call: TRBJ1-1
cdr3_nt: TGCGCCAGCAGTGAGCCGACCACCAGGGGGCGGGTGGGGAACACTGAAGCTTTCTTT
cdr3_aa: CASSEPTTRGRVGNTEAFF

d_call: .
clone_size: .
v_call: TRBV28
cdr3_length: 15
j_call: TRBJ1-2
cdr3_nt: TGTGCCAGCAGTCCCGCGGGGGGATTCTTGCAGGGCTACACCTTC
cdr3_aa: CASSPAGGFLQGYTF

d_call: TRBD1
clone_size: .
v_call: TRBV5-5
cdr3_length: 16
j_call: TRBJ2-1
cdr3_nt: TGTGCCAGCAGCTTGGGACAGGGGTACTTGTCGGACGAGCAGTTCTTC
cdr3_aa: CASSLGQGYLSDEQFF

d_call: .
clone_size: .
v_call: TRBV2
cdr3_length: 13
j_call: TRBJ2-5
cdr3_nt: TGTGCCAGCAGTGAGGACAGTCAAGAGACCCAGTACTTC
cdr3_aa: CASSEDSQETQYF

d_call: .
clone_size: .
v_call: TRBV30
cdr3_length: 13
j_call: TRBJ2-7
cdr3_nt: TGTGCCTGGAGTGACAGCACAAAGTACGAGCAGTACTTC
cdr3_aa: CAWSDSTKYEQYF

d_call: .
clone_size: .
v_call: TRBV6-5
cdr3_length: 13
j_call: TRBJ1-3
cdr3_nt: TGTGCCAGCAGCCGAGAGCCTGGAAACACCATATATTTT
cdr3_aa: CASSREPGNTIYF

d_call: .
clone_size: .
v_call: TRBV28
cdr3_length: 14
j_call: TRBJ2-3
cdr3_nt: TGTGCCAGCAGCCGGGACACCCGCACAGATACGCAGTATTTT
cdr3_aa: CASSRDTRTDTQYF

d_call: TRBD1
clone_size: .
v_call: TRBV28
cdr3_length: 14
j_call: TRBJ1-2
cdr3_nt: TGTGCCAGCCGGTTTACTGGACAGGGGAAGGGCTACACCTTC
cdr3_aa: CASRFTGQGKGYTF

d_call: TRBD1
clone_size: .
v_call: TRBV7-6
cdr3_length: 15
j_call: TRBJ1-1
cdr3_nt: TGTGCCAGCAGCTTGGGCACAGGGGGAAATACTGAAGCTTTCTTT
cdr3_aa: CASSLGTGGNTEAFF

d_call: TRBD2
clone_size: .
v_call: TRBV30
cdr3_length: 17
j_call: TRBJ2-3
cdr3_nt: TGTGCCTGGAGTCCTCAACCGCTAGCGGGAGGGCCAGATACGCAGTATTTT
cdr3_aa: CAWSPQPLAGGPDTQYF

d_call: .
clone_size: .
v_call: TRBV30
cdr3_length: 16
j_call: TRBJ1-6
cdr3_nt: TGTGCCTGGAGGTCAGGGGAGAGCTCCTATAATTCACCCCTCCACTTT
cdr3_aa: CAWRSGESSYNSPLHF

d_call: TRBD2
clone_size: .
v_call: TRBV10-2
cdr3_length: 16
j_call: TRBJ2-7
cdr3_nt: TGCGCCAGCAAAAGACTAGCGGGCCGTTCAGTGTACGAGCAGTACTTC
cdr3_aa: CASKRLAGRSVYEQYF

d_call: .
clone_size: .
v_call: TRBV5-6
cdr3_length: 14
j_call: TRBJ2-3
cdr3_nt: TGTGCCAGCAGCCGATCTAGCCGCACAGATACGCAGTATTTT
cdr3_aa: CASSRSSRTDTQYF

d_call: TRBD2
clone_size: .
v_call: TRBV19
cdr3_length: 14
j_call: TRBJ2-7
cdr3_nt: TGTGCCAGTAGTTCGGGGCCGGGGGGCTACGAGCAGTACTTC
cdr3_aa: CASSSGPGGYEQYF

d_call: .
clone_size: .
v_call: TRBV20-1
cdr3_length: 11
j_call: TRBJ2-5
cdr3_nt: TGCAGTGCTAGACAGGAAGAGACCCAGTACTTC
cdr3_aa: CSARQEETQYF

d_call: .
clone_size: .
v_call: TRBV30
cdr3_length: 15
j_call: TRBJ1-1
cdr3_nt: TGTGCCTGGAGTGTAGACGTCGGGGACACTTCTGAAGCTTTCTTT
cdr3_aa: CAWSVDVGDTSEAFF

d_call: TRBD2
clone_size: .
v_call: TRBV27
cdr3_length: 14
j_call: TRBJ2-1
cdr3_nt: TGTGCCAGCAGCCCGGGACTACGGTCCCCAGAGCAGTTCTTC
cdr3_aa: CASSPGLRSPEQFF

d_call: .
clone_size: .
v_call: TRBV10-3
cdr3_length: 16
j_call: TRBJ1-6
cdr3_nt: TGTGCCACAAAGAACCGACCAAGCTCCTATAATTCACCCCTCCACTTT
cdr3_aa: CATKNRPSSYNSPLHF

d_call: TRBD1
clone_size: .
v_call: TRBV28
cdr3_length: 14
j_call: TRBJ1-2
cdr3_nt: TGTGCCAGCAGTTTTGGGACAGGGGACTATGGCTACACCTTC
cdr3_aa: CASSFGTGDYGYTF

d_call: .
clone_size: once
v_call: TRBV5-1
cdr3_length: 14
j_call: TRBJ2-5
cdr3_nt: TGCGCCAACAGCCCCCAGCCTGGCCAAGAGACCCAGTACTTC
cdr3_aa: CANSPQPGQETQYF

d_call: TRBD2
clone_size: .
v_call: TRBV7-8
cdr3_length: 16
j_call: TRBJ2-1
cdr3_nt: TGTGCCAGCAGATCCGGACTAGCGGGAAGGACCAATGAGCAGTTCTTC
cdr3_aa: CASRSGLAGRTNEQFF

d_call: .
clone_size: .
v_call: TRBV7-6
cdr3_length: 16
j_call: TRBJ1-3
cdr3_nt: TGTGCCAGCAGCCGCGGGAACTTCGACTCTGGAAACACCATATATTTT
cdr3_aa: CASSRGNFDSGNTIYF

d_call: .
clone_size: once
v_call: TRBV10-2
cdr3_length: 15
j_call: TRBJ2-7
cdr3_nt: TGCGCCAGCAGTGAAGGACACACCGTTGGCTACGAGCAGTACTTC
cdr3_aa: CASSEGHTVGYEQYF

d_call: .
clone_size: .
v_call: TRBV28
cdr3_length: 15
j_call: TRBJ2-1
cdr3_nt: TGTGCCAGCAGTTTAGGTCAGACTTCTTCCGATGAGCAGTTCTTC
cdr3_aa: CASSLGQTSSDEQFF

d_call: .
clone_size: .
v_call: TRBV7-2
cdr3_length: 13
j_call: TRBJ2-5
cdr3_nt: TGTGCCAGCAGGGCGGGTGGGACGGAGACCCAGTACTTC
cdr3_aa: CASRAGGTETQYF

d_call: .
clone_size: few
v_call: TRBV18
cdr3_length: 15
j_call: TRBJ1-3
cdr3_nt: TGTGCCAGCTCACCGCTCAAAGATCCTGGAAACACCATATATTTT
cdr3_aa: CASSPLKDPGNTIYF

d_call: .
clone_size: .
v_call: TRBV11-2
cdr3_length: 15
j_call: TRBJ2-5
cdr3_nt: TGTGCCAGCAGCTTAGATAACGGGAACCAAGAGACCCAGTACTTC
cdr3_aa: CASSLDNGNQETQYF

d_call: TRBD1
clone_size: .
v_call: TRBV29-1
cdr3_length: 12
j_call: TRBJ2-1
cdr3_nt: TGCAGCGTTGGGGACAGGTACAATGAGCAGTTCTTC
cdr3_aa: CSVGDRYNEQFF

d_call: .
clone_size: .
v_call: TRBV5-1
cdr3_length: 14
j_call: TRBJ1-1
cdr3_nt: TGCGCCAGCAGCTTAAGGACACTTAACACTGAAGCTTTCTTT
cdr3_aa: CASSLRTLNTEAFF